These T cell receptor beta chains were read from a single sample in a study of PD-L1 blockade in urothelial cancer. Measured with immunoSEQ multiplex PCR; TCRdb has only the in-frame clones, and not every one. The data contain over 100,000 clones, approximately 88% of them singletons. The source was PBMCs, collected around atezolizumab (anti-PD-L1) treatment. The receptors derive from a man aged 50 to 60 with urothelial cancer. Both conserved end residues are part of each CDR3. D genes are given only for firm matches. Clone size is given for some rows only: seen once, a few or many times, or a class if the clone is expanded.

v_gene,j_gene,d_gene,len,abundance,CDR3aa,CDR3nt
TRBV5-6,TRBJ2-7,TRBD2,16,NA,CASSLVLAGGPVEQYF,TGTGCCAGCAGCTTGGTGTTAGCGGGAGGGCCTGTCGAGCAGTACTTC
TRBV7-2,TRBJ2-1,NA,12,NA,CASSLVDNEQFF,TGTGCCAGCAGCTTGGTAGACAATGAGCAGTTCTTC
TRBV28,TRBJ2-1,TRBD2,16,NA,CASSSPRGIAGVEQFF,TGTGCCAGCAGTTCTCCCCGGGGGATAGCGGGAGTTGAGCAGTTCTTC
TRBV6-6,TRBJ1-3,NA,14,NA,CASSYSRVGNTIYF,TGTGCCAGCAGTTACTCCAGGGTAGGAAACACCATATATTTT
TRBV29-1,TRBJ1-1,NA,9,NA,CSVDEGAFF,TGCAGCGTTGATGAGGGCGCTTTCTTT
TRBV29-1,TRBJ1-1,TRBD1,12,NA,CSVTGQGMAAFF,TGCAGCGTGACAGGACAGGGGATGGCAGCTTTCTTT
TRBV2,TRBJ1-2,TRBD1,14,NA,CASRIGQGDYGYTF,TGTGCCAGCAGGATAGGACAGGGGGATTATGGCTACACCTTC
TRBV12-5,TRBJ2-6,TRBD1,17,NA,CASGPGQGSTGANVLTF,TGTGCTAGTGGTCCGGGACAGGGGAGCACTGGGGCCAACGTCCTGACTTTC
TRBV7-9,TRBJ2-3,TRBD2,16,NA,CASSRRGAGDTDTQYF,TGTGCCAGCAGCCGGAGGGGAGCGGGAGACACAGATACGCAGTATTTT
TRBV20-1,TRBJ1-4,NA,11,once,CSASNIEKLFF,TGCAGTGCTAGTAACATTGAAAAACTGTTTTTT
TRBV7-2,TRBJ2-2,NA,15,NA,CASSLVMAGTGELFF,TGTGCCAGCAGCTTAGTTATGGCAGGGACCGGGGAGCTGTTTTTT
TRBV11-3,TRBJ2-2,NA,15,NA,CASSRAEGNTGELFF,TGTGCCAGCAGCCGGGCAGAGGGAAACACCGGGGAGCTGTTTTTT
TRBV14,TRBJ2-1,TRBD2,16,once,CASSRSGRAMINEQFF,TGTGCCAGCAGTCGAAGCGGGAGGGCAATGATCAATGAGCAGTTCTTC
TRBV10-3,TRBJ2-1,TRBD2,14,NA,CAISDPGTRTWQFF,TGTGCCATCAGTGACCCCGGGACTAGAACGTGGCAGTTCTTC
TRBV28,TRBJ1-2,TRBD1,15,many,CASSSNSHRGGGYTF,TGTGCCAGCAGTAGCAATTCGCACAGGGGCGGAGGCTACACCTTC
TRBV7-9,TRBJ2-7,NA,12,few,CASSLGDYEQYF,TGTGCCAGCAGCTTAGGAGACTACGAGCAGTACTTC
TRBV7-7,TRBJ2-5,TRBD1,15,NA,CASSFGTGRQETQYF,TGTGCTAGCAGCTTCGGGACAGGTCGGCAAGAGACCCAGTACTTC
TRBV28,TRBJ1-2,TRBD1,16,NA,CASSLRDRRVRVGYTF,TGTGCCAGCAGTTTGCGGGACAGGAGGGTCCGTGTGGGCTACACCTTC
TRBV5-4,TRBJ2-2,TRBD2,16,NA,CASSPAGGRRAGELFF,TGTGCCAGCAGCCCGGCAGGCGGGAGGAGGGCCGGGGAGCTGTTTTTT
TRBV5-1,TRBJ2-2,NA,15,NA,CASSPSETNTGELFF,TGCGCCAGCAGCCCCAGCGAAACGAACACCGGGGAGCTGTTTTTT
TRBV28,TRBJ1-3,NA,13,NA,CASIEGSGNTIYF,TGTGCCAGCATCGAGGGCTCTGGAAACACCATATATTTT
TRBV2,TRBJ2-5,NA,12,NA,CASRALAKTQYF,TGTGCCAGCAGGGCGTTAGCGAAGACCCAGTACTTC
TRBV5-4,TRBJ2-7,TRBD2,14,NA,CASSAGTSGYEQYF,TGTGCCAGCAGCGCCGGGACTAGCGGCTACGAGCAGTACTTC
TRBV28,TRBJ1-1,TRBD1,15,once,CASSLRDRVTAEAFF,TGTGCCAGCAGCCTTCGGGACAGAGTAACCGCTGAAGCTTTCTTT
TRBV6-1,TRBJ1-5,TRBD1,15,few,CASSDVAGGSQPQHF,TGTGCCAGCAGTGATGTTGCAGGGGGTAGTCAGCCCCAGCATTTT
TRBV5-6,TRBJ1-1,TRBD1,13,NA,CASSTGPTGGAFF,TGTGCCAGCAGCACCGGCCCTACAGGGGGAGCTTTCTTT